This TCR beta chain appears in the sequencing data of a study of shared clonotypes between healthy human individuals. Study in general: Donors, aged 18 to 49, were a couple of women and three men. Study-wide results and limits: It was the non-shared clonotypes that had lower generation probabilities than clonotypes shared by all four donors.

V shed 1 base and J shed 7 bases, with 15 bases lying between them. Per the germline V gene, CDR1 is SGHDT and CDR2 is YYEEEE. The CDR3 has 15 amino acids. Method: immunoSEQ multiplex PCR; TCRdb's copy keeps in-frame clones and lacks some. The sample includes over a million clones, roughly 96% of them seen just once. Comment on this clone: Its cognate antigen is unknown.

The sequence was obtained from a man aged 30 to 45 in good health. The chain couples TRBV5-6 to TRBJ1-5, with D maybe TRBD1 (6 bases). Sequenced material: naive CD4+ T cells sorted from blood. The subset: CD45RA+ positively selected. The CDR3 DNA sequence: TGTGCCAGCAGCTTGAATTTACAGGGTCACCAGCCCCAGCATTTT. Protein product: CASSLNLQGHQPQHF.